These 27 T cell receptor beta chains share one sample of origin, sequenced in a study of T-cell memory formation after mild COVID-19. TCRdb passed the 5' RACE reads through MiXCR, listing each CDR3 protein once. The sample carries hundreds of thousands of distinct CDR3 sequences, less than 25% recorded once. Sequencing input: PBMCs or a T cell subset sorted from them (not recorded which). These receptor sequences come from an adult woman who had mild COVID-19 (a few samples of this study predate the infection). Cell type and time point are not known.

The chain employs TRBV18 and TRBJ1-5, with a weak D call TRBD1 (5 bases). The V end was cut by 5 bases, the J end by 5 bases, with 10 bases between. The germline V gene encodes CDR1 KGHSH and CDR2 LQKENI. The CDR3 spans 13 residues. The CDR3 coding sequence is TGTGCCAGCTCATCCGGGACTTATCAGCCCCAGCATTTT. Its translation is CASSSGTYQPQHF.

This clonotype was seen a few times. The J gene is TRBJ2-7, the V gene TRBV5-1; 9 bases agree with TRBD2. Per germline, CDR1 SGHRS and CDR2 YFSETQ. This CDR3 is built from 15 residues. V shed 2 bases, J shed 3 bases, and the junction held 6 bases outside the gene matches. CDR3 DNA sequence: TGCGCCAGCAGCTTTATAGCGGGGGATCTCTACGAGCAGTACTTC. It yields the protein CASSFIAGDLYEQYF.

This chain joins TRBV5-5 and TRBJ1-2; D unclear. Per germline, CDR1 SGHKS and CDR2 YYEKEE (reference sequence). This CDR3 has 14 residues. V was trimmed by 2 bases and J by 4 bases, leaving 12 bases between them. This CDR3 reads CASSFPGVSYGYTF. CDR3 coding DNA: TGTGCCAGCAGCTTCCCTGGGGTATCCTATGGCTACACCTTC.

The chain combines TRBV4-1 with TRBJ1-1, with D unresolved. Between the trimmed V and J ends, which lost 0 bases and 1 base, there was a span of 15 bases. Germline loops: CDR1 MGHRA, CDR2 YSYEKL. The CDR3 is 17 amino acids. CDR3 in amino acids: CASSQERALSGNTEAFF. The CDR3 DNA follows: TGCGCCAGCAGCCAAGAAAGGGCTCTTTCGGGGAACACTGAAGCTTTCTTT.

The V gene is TRBV5-8, the J gene TRBJ2-5; 8 bases fit TRBD1. V was pared by 0 bases and J by 4 bases, with 8 bases of the junction left unmatched. Looked up from germline, CDR1 is SGHTS and CDR2 is YDEGEE. The CDR3 contains 16 residues. DNA of the CDR3: TGTGCCAGCAGCTTGGAGACAGGGGCGGGTCGAGAGACCCAGTACTTC. This translates into CASSLETGAGRETQYF. Using reference TRBV5-8 and TRBJ2-5 for the parts outside the CDR3, the full variable domain is EAGVTQSPTHLIKTRGQQATLRCSPISGHTSVYWYQQALGLGLQFLLWYDEGEERNRGNFPPRFSGRQFPNYSSELNVNALELEDSALYLCASSLETGAGRETQYFGPGTRLLVL.

This clonotype was seen repeatedly, ten times or more. The chain carries TRBV4-1 and TRBJ2-3; D possibly matches TRBD1 or TRBD2 (6 bases each). Deletions cut 4 bases from V and 5 bases from J, with 16 bases between. This CDR3 has 15 residues. CDR1 and CDR2 (germline): MGHRA, YSYEKL. The CDR3 region has the DNA TGCGCCAGCAGCCTTGGGGGGCATGTAGGAGATACGCAGTATTTT. Amino acid sequence: CASSLGGHVGDTQYF.

This clonotype appeared many times. The chain combines TRBV6-5 with TRBJ1-1, with unresolved D. Per the germline V gene, CDR1 is MNHEY and CDR2 is SVGAGI. The germline V and J ends were trimmed by 2 bases and 1 base, with 5 bases remaining between them. This CDR3 is 13 amino acids long. The CDR3 region is CASSYGRNTEAFF. CDR3 coding DNA: TGTGCCAGCAGTTACGGTAGGAACACTGAAGCTTTCTTT.

This clonotype has a single count. CDR3 residues: CSARDPRHNYGYTF. CDR3 DNA: TGCAGTGCTAGAGATCCGCGGCACAACTATGGCTACACCTTC. The chain combines TRBV20-1 with TRBJ1-2, with no clear D. Trimming removed 0 bases from V and 2 bases from J, with 10 bases in between. CDR3 length: 14 residues. Germline CDR1 DFQATT, CDR2 SNEGSKA (reference sequence).

The gene calls are TRBV20-1 and TRBJ1-5; TRBD1 matches at 7 bases. Germline V CDR1 and CDR2: DFQATT, SNEGSKA (reference sequence). CDR3 length: 13 residues. The V and J ends lost 6 bases and 4 bases, in that order; junction bases with no gene match: 6. CDR3: CSASGTANQPQHF. The CDR3 DNA reads as TGCAGTGCCTCCGGGACAGCAAATCAGCCCCAGCATTTT.

The rearrangement links TRBV7-9 to TRBJ2-7; 10 positions agree with TRBD1. The V gene's germline CDR1 is SEHNR and CDR2 FQNEAQ (reference sequence). The CDR3 covers 14 residues. V dropped 5 bases and J dropped 6; count of bases not matched to a gene: 7. For the CDR3, the DNA is TGTGCCAGCAGCGTCGGGACAGGGGAAGGCGAGCAGTACTTC. This codes for CASSVGTGEGEQYF. Together with reference TRBV7-9 and TRBJ2-7, the CDR3 gives the full variable domain: DTGVSQNPRHKITKRGQNVTFRCDPISEHNRLYWYRQTLGQGPEFLTYFQNEAQLEKSRLLSDRFSAERPKGSFSTLEIQRTEQGDSAMYLCASSVGTGEGEQYFGPGTRLTVT.

This clonotype was detected only a few times. The chain combines TRBV7-9 with TRBJ2-5, with a possible D match to TRBD1 (6 bases). Germline V lookup: CDR1 SEHNR, CDR2 FQNEAQ (reference sequence). The V gene lost 5 bases and the J gene lost 5 bases, with 18 bases spanning the gap. This CDR3 is built from 15 residues. The CDR3 region is CASSPRTPRGETQYF. The CDR3 DNA follows: TGTGCCAGCAGCCCGAGGACACCAAGGGGGGAGACCCAGTACTTC.

The rearrangement joins TRBV30 to TRBJ2-5, with D perhaps TRBD1 (6 bases). The CDR3 length is 13 residues. The germline gives CDR1 GTSNPN, CDR2 SVGIG (reference sequence). Trimming cost V 0 bases and J 5 bases, with 10 bases left between them. Here the CDR3 reads CAWSVDSSETQYF. The CDR3 DNA reads as TGTGCCTGGAGTGTGGACAGTTCGGAGACCCAGTACTTC.

DNA for the CDR3: TGTGCCTGGAGCCACCCCGGCTCTGGGGCCAACGTCCTGACTTTC. Translated: CAWSHPGSGANVLTF. The chain joins TRBV30 to TRBJ2-6, with D unresolved. Germline V gene sequence: CDR1 GTSNPN, CDR2 SVGIG (reference sequence). V shed 3 bases and J shed 0 bases, with 9 bases lying between them. CDR3 length: 15 residues.

This clonotype was seen a few times. The chain joins TRBV6-1 to TRBJ2-3; 10 nucleotides line up with TRBD1. The CDR3 runs to 13 residues. The trim removed 11 bases at V and 3 bases at J, leaving 5 bases unmatched. CDR1 and CDR2 from the germline V gene are MNHNS and SASEGT. The CDR3 region has the DNA TGTGCCGGCGGGACAGGGGAGACAGATACGCAGTATTTT. Protein: CAGGTGETDTQYF.

This clonotype was seen repeatedly, ten times or more. This sequence joins TRBV29-1 and TRBJ2-2; TRBD1 agrees at 7 bases. The ends lost 6 bases at V and 5 bases at J; junction bases unmatched: 6. Germline V gives CDR1 SQVTM, CDR2 ANQGSEA. The CDR3 length is 13 residues. The CDR3 region has the DNA TGCAGCGTGAATCCGACAGGGACCGGGGAGCTGTTTTTT. It yields the protein CSVNPTGTGELFF.

The chain carries TRBV4-2 and TRBJ1-2; TRBD1 might be the D (6 bases). CDR3 length equals 21 residues. CDR1 is LGHNA and CDR2 is YNFKEQ in the germline V gene. Trimming removed 1 base from V and 4 bases from J, with 31 bases in between. This CDR3 reads CASSQGGDIAAGDVTSYGYTF. Written as DNA, the CDR3 is TGTGCCAGCAGCCAAGGGGGTGATATTGCGGCAGGGGATGTAACTAGCTATGGCTACACCTTC.

This clonotype was detected only a few times. V and J are TRBV18 and TRBJ2-3; 7 positions agree with TRBD1. V lost 3 bases and J lost 2; bases outside the gene matches: 8. Germline CDR1 and CDR2: KGHSH and LQKENI. The CDR3 has 16 amino acids. CDR3 DNA sequence: TGTGCCAGCTCACCGGTAGTCGGGACAGCCACAGATACGCAGTATTTT. It translates to CASSPVVGTATDTQYF.

The V and J genes are TRBV19 and TRBJ2-1; D gene uncertain. V gave up 2 bases and J gave up 0 bases, with 11 bases separating them. The CDR3 loop spans 16 amino acids. Germline CDR1 is LNHDA and CDR2 is SQIVND (reference sequence). The CDR3: CASSISRISSYNEQFF. CDR3 DNA: TGTGCCAGTAGTATATCTCGCATTAGCTCCTACAATGAGCAGTTCTTC.

This clonotype turned up a few times. The chain uses TRBV29-1 and TRBJ2-7; the D gene is possibly TRBD1 (6 bases). CDR1 and CDR2 (germline): SQVTM, ANQGSEA. The CDR3 has 13 residues. Between the trimmed V and J ends, which lost 6 bases and 0 bases, there was a span of 12 bases. The CDR3: CSVHRAGSYEQYF. The CDR3 DNA reads as TGCAGCGTGCACAGGGCCGGCTCCTACGAGCAGTACTTC.

This clonotype has a handful of counts. CDR3 DNA: TGTGCCAGCAGGGGATCTGGGACAGGGAACACTGAAGCTTTCTTT. Residues: CASRGSGTGNTEAFF. V gene TRBV2 combines with J gene TRBJ1-1, with 8 nucleotides matching TRBD1. The V and J ends lost 6 bases and 1 base, in that order; junction bases with no gene match: 7. The CDR3 extends over 15 amino acids. Germline CDR1 is SNHLY and CDR2 is FYNNEI.

The V gene is TRBV18, the J gene TRBJ2-7, with 7 bases lining up with TRBD2. Trimming cost V 2 bases and J 7 bases; bases outside gene matches: 8. The CDR3 contains 14 residues. From germline, CDR1 is KGHSH and CDR2 LQKENI. The CDR3 region is CASSPSGIPGEQYF. In DNA, the CDR3 is TGTGCCAGCTCACCAAGCGGGATCCCGGGGGAGCAGTACTTC.

The chain has TRBV28 and TRBJ2-7; no reliable D call. V was clipped by 5 bases and J by 4 bases, with 12 bases between them. This CDR3 is 13 amino acids long. The germline CDR1 and CDR2 sequences are MDHEN and SYDVKM. The CDR3 DNA reads TGTGCCAGCAGTGCCCCTGGGGTGTACGAGCAGTACGTC. Translation: CASSAPGVYEQYV.

In its sample, this clonotype was seen a few times. The V and J genes are TRBV10-3 and TRBJ1-2, with D hard to call. The CDR3 consists of 12 residues. V lost 8 bases, J lost 6 bases, and 13 bases lay in between. Per the germline V gene, CDR1 is ENHRY and CDR2 is SYGVKD. The CDR3 reads CAISGPADGYTF. In DNA, the CDR3 is TGTGCCATCTCAGGCCCGGCGGATGGCTACACCTTC.

A few counts support this clonotype. CDR3 nucleotides: TGTGCCAGCAGCCATGAAACCGGGAGGTCCAAAAACATTCAGTACTTC. Translation: CASSHETGRSKNIQYF. The chain uses TRBV12-3 or TRBV12-4 and TRBJ2-4, with 7 bases identical to TRBD2. The CDR3 covers 16 residues. Trimming removed 6 bases from V and 2 bases from J; junction bases left unmatched: 10.

The rearrangement joins TRBV5-5 to TRBJ2-1, with 11 bases that match TRBD2. After removal of 0 bases from V and 7 bases from J, the junction contained 9 bases not matched to a gene. The CDR3 has 17 amino acids. Germline-derived CDR1 and CDR2 are SGHKS and YYEKEE (reference sequence). CDR3 coding DNA: TGTGCCAGCAGCTTGGAGGTCTCTAGCGGGAGGAGGAATGAGCAGTTCTTC. It specifies CASSLEVSSGRRNEQFF.

This clonotype showed up just a few times. The J gene is TRBJ1-6, the V gene TRBV7-2; 9 nucleotides match TRBD1. In germline, CDR1 is SGHTA, CDR2 FQGNSA. J lost 7 bases, V lost 5 bases, and 6 bases had no gene match. The CDR3 loop spans 15 amino acids. This CDR3 is CASSLEGQGNSPLHF. The CDR3 coding sequence is TGTGCCAGCAGCCTAGAAGGACAGGGGAATTCACCCCTCCACTTT.

Only a few counts were recorded for this clonotype. V is TRBV24-1 and J is TRBJ1-1, with a tentative D call TRBD1 (5 bases). The CDR3 loop spans 14 amino acids. CDR1 and CDR2 (germline): KGHDR, SFDVKD. V dropped 9 bases and J dropped 1 base, with 14 bases sitting between them. The CDR3 bases are TGTGCCACCGCCGGGACGGAGAAGAACACTGAAGCTTTCTTT. This gives the protein CATAGTEKNTEAFF.